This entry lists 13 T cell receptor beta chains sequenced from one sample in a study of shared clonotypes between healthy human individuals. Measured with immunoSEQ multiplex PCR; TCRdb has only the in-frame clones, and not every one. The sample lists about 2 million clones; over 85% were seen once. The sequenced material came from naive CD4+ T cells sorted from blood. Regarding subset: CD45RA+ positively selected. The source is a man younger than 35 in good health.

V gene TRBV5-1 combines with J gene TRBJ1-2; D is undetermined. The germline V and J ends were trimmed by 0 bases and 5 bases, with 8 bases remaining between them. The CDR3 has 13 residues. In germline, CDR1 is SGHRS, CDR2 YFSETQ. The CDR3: CASSLDPSYGYTF. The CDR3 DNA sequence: TGCGCCAGCAGCTTGGATCCCTCGTATGGCTACACCTTC.

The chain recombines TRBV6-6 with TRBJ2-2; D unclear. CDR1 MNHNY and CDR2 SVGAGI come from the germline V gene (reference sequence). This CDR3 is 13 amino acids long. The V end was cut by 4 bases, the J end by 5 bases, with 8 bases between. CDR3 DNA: TGTGCCAGCAGTTCCCGCCTGACCGGGGAGCTGTTTTTT. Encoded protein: CASSSRLTGELFF.

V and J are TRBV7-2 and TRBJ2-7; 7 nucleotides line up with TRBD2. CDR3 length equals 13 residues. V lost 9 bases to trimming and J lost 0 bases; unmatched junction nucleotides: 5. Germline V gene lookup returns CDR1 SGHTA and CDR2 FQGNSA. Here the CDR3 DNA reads TGTGCCAGTACCTTAGCGGGCTCCTACGAGCAGTACTTC. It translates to CASTLAGSYEQYF.

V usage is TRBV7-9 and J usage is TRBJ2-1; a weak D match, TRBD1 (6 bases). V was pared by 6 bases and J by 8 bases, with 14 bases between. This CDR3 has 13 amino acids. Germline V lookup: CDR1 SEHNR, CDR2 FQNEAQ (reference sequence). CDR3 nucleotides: TGTGCCAGCAGTCGACAAGAGGGGGATGAGCAGTTCTTC. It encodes CASSRQEGDEQFF.

As DNA, the CDR3 is TGTGCAAGTCGCTGGGGCGGGGACGGGAGCTCCTTC. It specifies CASRWGGDGSSF. V gene TRBV12-2 combines with J gene TRBJ1-2. TRBV12-2 is an annotated pseudogene. The CDR3 totals 12 residues.

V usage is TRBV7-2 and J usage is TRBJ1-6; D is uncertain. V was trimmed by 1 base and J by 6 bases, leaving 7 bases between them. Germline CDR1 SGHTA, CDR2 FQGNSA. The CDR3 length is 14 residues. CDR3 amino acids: CASSLGILNSPLHF. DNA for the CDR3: TGTGCCAGCAGCTTAGGTATACTTAATTCACCCCTCCACTTT.

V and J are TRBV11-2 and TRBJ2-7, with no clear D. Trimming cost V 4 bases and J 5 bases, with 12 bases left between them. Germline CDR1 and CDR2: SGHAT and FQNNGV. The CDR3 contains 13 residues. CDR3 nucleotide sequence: TGTGCCAGCAGCTCCGGCCCGGATAACGAGCAGTACTTC. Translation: CASSSGPDNEQYF.

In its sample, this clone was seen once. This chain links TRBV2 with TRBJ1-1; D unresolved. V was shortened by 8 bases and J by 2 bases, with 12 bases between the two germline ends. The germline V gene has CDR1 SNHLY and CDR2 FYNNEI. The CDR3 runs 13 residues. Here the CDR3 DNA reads TGTGCCAGCGGGTTCAACAGTAACACTGAAGCTTTCTTT. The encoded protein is CASGFNSNTEAFF.

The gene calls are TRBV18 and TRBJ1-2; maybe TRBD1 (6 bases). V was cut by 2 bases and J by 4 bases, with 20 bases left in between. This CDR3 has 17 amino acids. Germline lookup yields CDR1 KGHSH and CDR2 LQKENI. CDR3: CASSPVRQGMGAYGYTF. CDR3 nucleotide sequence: TGTGCCAGCTCACCAGTTCGGCAGGGTATGGGGGCCTATGGCTACACCTTC.

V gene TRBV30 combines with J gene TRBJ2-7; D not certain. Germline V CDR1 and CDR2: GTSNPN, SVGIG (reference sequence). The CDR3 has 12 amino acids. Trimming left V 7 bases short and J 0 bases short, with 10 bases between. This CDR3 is CAYQTNSYEQYF. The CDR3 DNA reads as TGTGCCTATCAAACGAACTCCTACGAGCAGTACTTC.

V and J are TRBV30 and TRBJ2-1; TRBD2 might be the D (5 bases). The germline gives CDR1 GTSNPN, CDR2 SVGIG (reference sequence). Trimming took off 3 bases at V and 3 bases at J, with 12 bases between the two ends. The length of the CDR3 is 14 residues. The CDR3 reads CAWSPGLNYNEQFF. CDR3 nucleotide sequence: TGTGCCTGGAGCCCTGGACTCAACTACAATGAGCAGTTCTTC.

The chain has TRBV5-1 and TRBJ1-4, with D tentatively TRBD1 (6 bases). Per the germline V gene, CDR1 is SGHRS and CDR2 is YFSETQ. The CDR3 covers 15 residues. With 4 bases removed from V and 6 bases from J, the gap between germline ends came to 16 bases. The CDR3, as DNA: TGCGCCAGCAGCCTAACTCAGGGGAAGGATGAAAAACTGTTTTTT. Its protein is CASSLTQGKDEKLFF.

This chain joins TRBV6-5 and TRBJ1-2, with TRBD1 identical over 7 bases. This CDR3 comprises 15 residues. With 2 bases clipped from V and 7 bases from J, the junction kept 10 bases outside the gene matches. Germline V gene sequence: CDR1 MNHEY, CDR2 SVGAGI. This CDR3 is CASSYSSTGIGGYTF. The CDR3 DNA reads TGTGCCAGCAGTTACAGCTCGACAGGGATAGGTGGCTACACCTTC.